This T cell receptor beta chain was obtained from a study of cytotoxic CD8 clonotypes in ibrutinib-treated CLL. General study points: Under treatment, the uncommon public clonotypes either contracted or remained stable.

With respect to this clone: The antigen is unknown.

Clones were read by immunoSEQ multiplex PCR, and TCRdb kept only the in-frame ones, dropping some. The sample shows more than 25,000 clones, approximately 80% of them seen only once. The germline V and J ends were trimmed by 5 bases and 5 bases, with 8 bases remaining between them. The CDR3 length is 12 residues. Germline lookup yields CDR1 SEHNR and CDR2 FQNEAQ (reference sequence). The chain joins TRBV7-9 to TRBJ2-3; D may be TRBD2 (6 bases). This clonotype originated in a human donor with chronic lymphocytic leukemia. Here the sequenced sample was PBMCs, taken after 36 months of ibrutinib treatment. This CDR3 reads CASSQAGDTQYF. CDR3 DNA: TGTGCCAGCAGCCAAGCGGGAGATACGCAGTATTTT.